These T cell receptor beta chains were read from a single sample in a study of Ad26.COV2.S vaccination and SARS-CoV-2 variants. Profiling relied on immunoSEQ multiplex PCR, and the TCRdb table lists in-frame clones only, not all of them. The data hold around 340,000 clones, with around nine tenths observed a single time. The sequenced sample was peripheral blood, obtained in a trial of Ad26.COV2.S vaccine versus placebo. The receptors shown here come from a person between 18 and 65 years old who received the Ad26.COV2.S COVID-19 vaccine or a placebo. The CDR3 runs from the conserved cysteine through the conserved F or W. D genes are given only for firm matches. Not every row has a clone size; where given, it reads once, few, many or a size class.

>.|.|TRBV6-5|TRBJ1-1
CASRLQGNTEAFF
TGTGCCAGCAGGCTACAGGGGAACACTGAAGCTTTCTTT
>TRBD2|.|TRBV7-9|TRBJ2-1
CASSLGSGGYNEQFF
TGTGCCAGCAGCCTAGGGAGCGGGGGATATAATGAGCAGTTCTTC
>.|.|TRBV18|TRBJ1-4
CASSLTANEKLFF
TGTGCCAGCTCTTTGACAGCTAATGAAAAACTGTTTTTT
>.|.|TRBV30|TRBJ2-3
CAWSRPDTQYF
TGTGCCTGGAGTAGGCCCGATACGCAGTATTTT
>TRBD1|.|TRBV7-9|TRBJ2-2
CASSLAGTGGTGELFF
TGTGCCAGCAGCTTAGCAGGGACAGGGGGAACCGGGGAGCTGTTTTTT
>.|few|TRBV27|TRBJ1-5
CASSFRSNQPQHF
TGTGCCAGCAGTTTCCGTAGCAATCAGCCCCAGCATTTT
>.|.|TRBV28|TRBJ2-1
CASRGFSYNEQFF
TGTGCCAGCAGGGGCTTCTCCTACAATGAGCAGTTCTTC
>.|.|TRBV5-1|TRBJ1-1
CASRLGEGRLAEAFF
TGCGCCAGCAGATTGGGTGAGGGCAGGCTAGCTGAAGCTTTCTTT
>.|once|TRBV2|TRBJ1-6
CASRPTAAISPLHF
TGTGCCAGCAGGCCGACAGCGGCAATTTCACCCCTCCACTTT
>TRBD1|.|TRBV28|TRBJ1-6
CASSLPDRGQDSPLHF
TGTGCCAGCAGTTTACCGGACAGGGGGCAAGATTCACCCCTCCACTTT
>TRBD1|.|TRBV3-1/TRBV3-2|TRBJ2-5
CASSQLRTGDIETQYF
TGTGCCAGCAGCCAACTCCGGACAGGGGACATCGAGACCCAGTACTTC
>TRBD1|.|TRBV5-1|TRBJ1-2
CASLRSGQGINYGYTF
TGCGCCAGCCTTCGATCAGGACAGGGGATAAACTATGGCTACACCTTC
>.|.|TRBV5-1|TRBJ2-1
CASSLGQTPINEQFF
TGCGCCAGCAGCTTGGGGCAGACTCCGATCAATGAGCAGTTCTTC
>TRBD1|.|TRBV3-1/TRBV3-2|TRBJ2-7
CASSQRTGSGEQYF
TGTGCCAGCAGCCAACGGACAGGGTCCGGCGAGCAGTACTTC
>.|.|TRBV25-1|TRBJ1-1
CASSEWDGPMNTEAFF
TGTGCCAGCAGTGAATGGGACGGGCCCATGAACACTGAAGCTTTCTTT
>.|.|TRBV2|TRBJ1-1
CASSGRAAEAFF
TGTGCCAGCAGCGGCAGGGCCGCTGAAGCTTTCTTT
>TRBD1|.|TRBV28|TRBJ2-2
CASSLHGQGLTGELFF
TGTGCCAGCAGTTTACACGGACAGGGGCTCACCGGGGAGCTGTTTTTT
>TRBD1|.|TRBV28|TRBJ1-5
CASSLSDRGVGQPQHF
TGTGCCAGCAGTTTATCGGACAGGGGGGTTGGACAGCCCCAGCATTTT
>.|.|TRBV7-3|TRBJ2-3
CASSAPSGTQYF
TGTGCCAGCAGCGCACCTTCGGGTACGCAGTATTTT
>TRBD2|.|TRBV5-4|TRBJ2-1
CASSRDYYNEQFF
TGTGCCAGCAGTCGGGACTACTACAATGAGCAGTTCTTC
>.|.|TRBV6-5|TRBJ2-7
CASRKGGGFSYEQYF
TGTGCCAGCAGGAAAGGGGGGGGCTTCTCCTACGAGCAGTACTTC
>TRBD1|.|TRBV7-2|TRBJ2-1
CASRLQGQGVNEQFF
TGTGCCAGCAGACTACAGGGACAGGGAGTAAATGAGCAGTTCTTC
>TRBD1|.|TRBV18|TRBJ2-5
CASHKGGLETQYF
TGTGCCAGCCATAAAGGGGGCTTAGAGACCCAGTACTTC
>TRBD2|.|TRBV30|TRBJ2-7
CAWASLAQQYF
TGTGCCTGGGCCTCACTAGCGCAGCAGTACTTC
>TRBD1|.|TRBV19|TRBJ1-5
CASSNRGTQPQHF
TGTGCCAGTAGTAACAGGGGTACGCAGCCCCAGCATTTT
>.|few|TRBV7-9|TRBJ2-5
CASSFGWGGETQYF
TGTGCCAGCAGCTTCGGTTGGGGAGGAGAGACCCAGTACTTC
>.|once|TRBV2|TRBJ2-1
CASSAQGSSYNEQFF
TGTGCCAGCAGTGCACAGGGTTCCTCCTACAATGAGCAGTTCTTC
>.|.|TRBV7-2|TRBJ2-2
CASSLSGGGTGELFF
TGTGCCAGCAGCCTATCGGGGGGCGGGACCGGGGAGCTGTTTTTT
>.|.|TRBV15|TRBJ1-1
CATSRDGYPSDTEAFF
TGTGCCACCAGCAGAGATGGGTACCCTTCGGACACTGAAGCTTTCTTT
>.|.|TRBV6-5|TRBJ1-5
CAENRFSNQPQHF
TGTGCCGAGAACAGATTTAGCAATCAGCCCCAGCATTTT
>.|.|TRBV6-2/TRBV6-3|TRBJ2-4
CASSYPGLAKNIQYF
TGTGCCAGCAGTTACCCGGGACTAGCCAAAAACATTCAGTACTTC
>.|.|TRBV28|TRBJ1-5
CASSSSRVQPQHF
TGTGCCAGCAGTTCCTCTAGGGTTCAGCCCCAGCATTTT
>TRBD2|.|TRBV5-5|TRBJ2-1
CASSPMPTSGGIYEQFF
TGTGCCAGCAGCCCTATGCCGACTAGCGGGGGTATCTATGAGCAGTTCTTC
>TRBD2|.|TRBV7-8|TRBJ2-7
CASSSLPLAGPYEQYF
TGTGCCAGCAGCTCGCTTCCCCTAGCGGGCCCCTACGAGCAGTACTTC
>TRBD2|.|TRBV27|TRBJ2-7
CASSLVAGGRPEQYF
TGTGCCAGCAGTCTTGTAGCGGGAGGCAGGCCCGAGCAGTACTTC
>TRBD2|.|TRBV11-2|TRBJ2-3
CASSSLSGESTDTQYF
TGTGCCAGCAGCTCACTTAGCGGGGAAAGCACAGATACGCAGTATTTT
>TRBD2|.|TRBV7-2|TRBJ2-1
CASSPRTSGYSYNEQFF
TGTGCCAGCAGCCCCAGGACTAGCGGGTACTCCTACAATGAGCAGTTCTTC
>.|.|TRBV3-1/TRBV3-2|TRBJ1-3
CASSQGSGNTIYF
TGTGCCAGCAGCCAAGGCTCTGGAAACACCATATATTTT
>TRBD1|.|TRBV6-2/TRBV6-3|TRBJ2-3
CASSYSTGVSLYF
TGTGCCAGCAGTTACTCAACAGGGGTTAGTTTGTATTTT
>TRBD2|.|TRBV14|TRBJ2-7
CASSQGLLAASYEQYF
TGTGCCAGCAGCCAAGGACTACTAGCGGCTTCCTACGAGCAGTACTTC
>TRBD1|once|TRBV7-3|TRBJ1-4
CASSSGQGDEKLFF
TGTGCCAGCAGCTCTGGACAGGGGGACGAAAAACTGTTTTTT
>TRBD1|.|TRBV6-2/TRBV6-3|TRBJ2-5
CASSYTSKIQGSETQYF
TGTGCCAGCAGTTACACAAGTAAAATACAGGGGTCGGAGACCCAGTACTTC
>TRBD1|.|TRBV13|TRBJ2-7
CASSFRTGDYEQYF
TGTGCCAGCAGCTTCCGGACAGGGGACTACGAGCAGTACTTC
>.|.|TRBV28|TRBJ2-7
CATTRGVYEQYF
TGTGCCACGACCAGGGGGGTCTACGAGCAGTACTTC
>.|.|TRBV7-8|TRBJ2-5
CASSLDLREETQYF
TGTGCCAGCAGCTTAGACCTCCGTGAAGAGACCCAGTACTTC
>.|.|TRBV7-2|TRBJ2-7
CASSLPGTYYEQYF
TGTGCCAGCAGCTTACCCGGGACTTACTACGAGCAGTACTTC
>.|.|TRBV18|TRBJ2-1
CASSPPGTNEQFF
TGTGCCAGCTCACCCCCGGGAACCAATGAGCAGTTCTTC
>TRBD2|.|TRBV29-1|TRBJ2-2
CSVSFSGRAPGELFF
TGCAGCGTGTCCTTTAGCGGGAGGGCCCCCGGGGAGCTGTTTTTT
>TRBD2|.|TRBV28|TRBJ2-7
CASRSRGSPDSYEQYF
TGTGCCAGCAGGTCTCGCGGGAGCCCAGACTCCTACGAGCAGTACTTC
>TRBD1|.|TRBV10-3|TRBJ1-1
CAISGRNRQGMNTEAFF
TGTGCCATCAGTGGCAGGAACCGACAGGGGATGAACACTGAAGCTTTCTTT
>.|.|TRBV27|TRBJ1-2
CASSHRQEDYGYTF
TGTGCCAGCAGTCACCGACAGGAAGACTATGGCTACACCTTC
>.|.|TRBV7-2|TRBJ1-6
CASRQWTTENSPLHF
TGTGCCAGCAGGCAATGGACAACCGAAAATTCACCCCTCCACTTT
>TRBD1|.|TRBV24-1|TRBJ2-2
CATSPGQRDTGELFF
TGTGCCACCAGTCCGGGACAGAGGGACACCGGGGAGCTGTTTTTT
>TRBD1|.|TRBV5-6|TRBJ2-7
CASSLAGGRAYEQYF
TGTGCCAGCAGCTTGGCAGGGGGAAGGGCCTACGAGCAGTACTTC
>TRBD2|.|TRBV28|TRBJ2-5
CASSFPAGGPRQETQYF
TGTGCCAGCAGTTTTCCAGCGGGAGGGCCGAGGCAAGAGACCCAGTACTTC
>.|.|TRBV7-9|TRBJ1-1
CASSPSTTGYPEAFF
TGTGCCAGCAGCCCATCCACGACAGGCTACCCTGAAGCTTTCTTT
>TRBD2|.|TRBV27|TRBJ2-2
CASSELAGEGTGELFF
TGTGCCAGCAGCGAATTAGCGGGGGAAGGTACCGGGGAGCTGTTTTTT